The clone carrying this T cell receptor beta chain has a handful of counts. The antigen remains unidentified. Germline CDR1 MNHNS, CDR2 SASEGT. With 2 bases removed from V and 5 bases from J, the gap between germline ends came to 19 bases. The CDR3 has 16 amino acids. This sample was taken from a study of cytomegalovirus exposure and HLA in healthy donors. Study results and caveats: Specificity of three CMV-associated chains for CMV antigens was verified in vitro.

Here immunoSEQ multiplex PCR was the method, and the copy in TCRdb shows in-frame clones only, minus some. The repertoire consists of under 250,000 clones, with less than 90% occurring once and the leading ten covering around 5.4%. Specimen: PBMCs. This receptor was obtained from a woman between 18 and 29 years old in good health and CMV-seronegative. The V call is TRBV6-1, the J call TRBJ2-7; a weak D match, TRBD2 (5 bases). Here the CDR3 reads CASSENPLAPIDEQYF. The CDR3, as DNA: TGTGCCAGCAGTGAAAACCCCCTAGCTCCTATCGACGAGCAGTACTTC.